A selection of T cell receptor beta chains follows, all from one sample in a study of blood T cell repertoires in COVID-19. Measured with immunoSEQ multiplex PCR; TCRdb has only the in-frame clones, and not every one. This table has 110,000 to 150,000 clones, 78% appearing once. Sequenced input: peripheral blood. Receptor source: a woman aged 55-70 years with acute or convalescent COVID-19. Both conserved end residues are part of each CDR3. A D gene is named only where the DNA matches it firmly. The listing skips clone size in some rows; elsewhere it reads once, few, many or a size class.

TGTGCCAGCAGAGCCGGGTTCTATAATTCACCCCTCCACTTT CASRAGFYNSPLHF TRBJ1-6 NA TRBV2 NA
TGTGCCAGTAGTACTAAGCGGGACTCCTACGAGCAGTACTTC CASSTKRDSYEQYF TRBJ2-7 few TRBV19 TRBD2
TGTGCCAGCAGTCCCACCGACGGGGTCTATGGCTACACCTTC CASSPTDGVYGYTF TRBJ1-2 once TRBV7-6 NA
TGTGCCAGCAGCCCCCCGCGGCGGGAGGGCCATAATCTCAACAATGAGCAGTTCTTC CASSPPRREGHNLNNEQFF TRBJ2-1 once TRBV7-6 TRBD2
TGTGCCACCAGTGATGACCGGGGGGACATTCAGTACTTC CATSDDRGDIQYF TRBJ2-4 NA TRBV24-1 TRBD2
TGTGCCAGTAGTATGACTAGCGGGCTTCAGCAGTTCTTC CASSMTSGLQQFF TRBJ2-1 NA TRBV19 TRBD2
TGTGCCAGCAGCCTCACCCACACGGTGGCGGTAAGCTCCTACGAGCAGTACTTC CASSLTHTVAVSSYEQYF TRBJ2-7 NA TRBV14 NA
TGCGCCAGCAGCCAAGATCCAGGGGCAGGGGGCGAGCAGTACTTC CASSQDPGAGGEQYF TRBJ2-7 NA TRBV4-1 TRBD1
TGTGCCAGCAGCCAAAGGGGGAGCTCCTACGAGCAGTACTTC CASSQRGSSYEQYF TRBJ2-7 NA TRBV7-6 NA
TGTGCCAGCAGCCGACTAGCGGGAGGGTACGGCTACGAGCAGTACTTC CASSRLAGGYGYEQYF TRBJ2-7 NA TRBV14 TRBD2
TGTGCCAGCAGCGCTGCTAGCGGGGGAGTCACGGATACGCAGTATTTT CASSAASGGVTDTQYF TRBJ2-3 NA TRBV9 TRBD2
TGTGCCAGCAGTTCTACGACAGGAACCTACGAGCAGTACTTC CASSSTTGTYEQYF TRBJ2-7 NA TRBV6-1 NA
TGTGCCAGCTCCAGGGGGGCGACACTCTCCTACGAGCAGTACTTC CASSRGATLSYEQYF TRBJ2-7 NA TRBV2 NA
TGCGCCAGCAGCCAACCCACCAGGGGCTTAGCCAAAAACATTCAGTACTTC CASSQPTRGLAKNIQYF TRBJ2-4 NA TRBV4-1 NA
TGCGCCAGCAGCCAGGGTCCGGGGAGCGAAGGCTACACCTTC CASSQGPGSEGYTF TRBJ1-2 NA TRBV4-1 NA
TGTGCCAGCAATAAAGGAGTCACTAGCGGAAATCAAGAGACCCAGTACTTC CASNKGVTSGNQETQYF TRBJ2-5 NA TRBV14 TRBD2
TGTGCCAGCAGGCCCACCGAAAGTGTAAGCGGTGAGCAGTTCTTC CASRPTESVSGEQFF TRBJ2-1 NA TRBV3-1/TRBV3-2 NA
TGTGCCAGCAGTTTTAGTGGGACAGCGCAGTATTTT CASSFSGTAQYF TRBJ2-3 NA TRBV12-3/TRBV12-4 TRBD1
TGTGCCAGCAGTTTCGAGGCAAACACTGAAGCTTTCTTT CASSFEANTEAFF TRBJ1-1 NA TRBV12-3/TRBV12-4 NA
TGCGCCAGCAAGGGGGCAAGGGGAGAGACCCAGTACTTC CASKGARGETQYF TRBJ2-5 NA TRBV5-1 TRBD1
TGTGCCAGCAGTTACCGGACTAGCGGGAGACGGTACGAGCAGTACTTC CASSYRTSGRRYEQYF TRBJ2-7 NA TRBV6-2/TRBV6-3 TRBD2
TGCGCCAGCAGCCACCCTAGCAACGAGCAGTACTTC CASSHPSNEQYF TRBJ2-7 NA TRBV5-1 NA
TGTGCCAGCAGTGAAATTGGTGGGGGAGGTATTGTCACTGAAGCTTTCTTT CASSEIGGGGIVTEAFF TRBJ1-1 NA TRBV6-1 NA
TGTGCCAGCAGTTTACTCTCCGAAAACATTCAGTACTTC CASSLLSENIQYF TRBJ2-4 NA TRBV28 NA
TGTGCCAGCAGTTTCATCCAATACGACAGGGGGGAGACCCAGTACTTC CASSFIQYDRGETQYF TRBJ2-5 NA TRBV6-5 TRBD1
TGTGCCAGCAGCTTCCTAGCGGGAGATGATGCAGATACGCAGTATTTT CASSFLAGDDADTQYF TRBJ2-3 NA TRBV7-6 TRBD2
TGTGCCACACGGACAGGGGATAATAGCAATCAGCCCCAGCATTTT CATRTGDNSNQPQHF TRBJ1-5 NA TRBV10-3 TRBD1
TGTGCCATCAGTGTTCCTCTAAGTGATGAGCAGTTCTTC CAISVPLSDEQFF TRBJ2-1 few TRBV10-3 NA
TGTGCCAGCAATCTAGCGGGAGTCTCAGATACGCAGTATTTT CASNLAGVSDTQYF TRBJ2-3 few TRBV6-5 TRBD2
TGCGCCAGCAGAGGGGGAGATACGCAGTATTTT CASRGGDTQYF TRBJ2-3 few TRBV4-1 NA
TGCGCCAGCAGTGGACAATTCTCCTACGAGCAGTACTTC CASSGQFSYEQYF TRBJ2-7 NA TRBV10-2 NA
TGTGCCAGCAGCCTTTTCGCTGGAAACACCATATATTTT CASSLFAGNTIYF TRBJ1-3 NA TRBV3-1/TRBV3-2 NA
TGTGCCAGCAGCGAAGCCGCTAGCCTTCCTTGGGGAGAGCAGTACTTC CASSEAASLPWGEQYF TRBJ2-7 NA TRBV2 NA
TGTGCCAGCAGTTACGGGGCGGCTAGCACAGATACGCAGTATTTT CASSYGAASTDTQYF TRBJ2-3 NA TRBV6-6 NA
TGCAGTGCTAGTCGTCAGGGAACGTACTATGGCTACACCTTC CSASRQGTYYGYTF TRBJ1-2 NA TRBV20-1 NA
TGTGCCAGCAGCTTAAGCGGGGGTAGCACAGATACGCAGTATTTT CASSLSGGSTDTQYF TRBJ2-3 NA TRBV7-3 TRBD2
TGCGCCAGCAGTGATCGGCAGGGGGCGATGGGAGAGCAGTTCTTC CASSDRQGAMGEQFF TRBJ2-1 NA TRBV10-1 TRBD1
TGCAGCGTTGATGGGTCGCTAGCGGGAGGCCCTTGGGGTGAGCAGTTCTTC CSVDGSLAGGPWGEQFF TRBJ2-1 few TRBV29-1 TRBD2
TGTGCCAGCAGCGGCGGCGCCAATCAGCCCCAGCATTTT CASSGGANQPQHF TRBJ1-5 NA TRBV2 NA
TGTGCCAGCAGTTACTCGGGAGCAGCCTACGAGCAGTACTTC CASSYSGAAYEQYF TRBJ2-7 NA TRBV6-6 NA
TGTGCCATCAGCCCCACAGCAGATACGCAGTATTTT CAISPTADTQYF TRBJ2-3 NA TRBV10-3 NA
TGTGCCAGCTCACCGAGCAAGGGGGTGAACACTGAAGCTTTCTTT CASSPSKGVNTEAFF TRBJ1-1 NA TRBV18 NA
TGTGCCAGCAGCTCCCCGGGACTCCTCCCGAATGGCGAGCAGTACTTC CASSSPGLLPNGEQYF TRBJ2-7 once TRBV7-2 NA